The present entry profiles one T cell receptor beta chain with its context. Reverse transcribed after extraction, RNA yielded cDNA as the sequencing template. The data were produced by immunoSEQ multiplex PCR, yet TCRdb's version contains in-frame clones alone and is incomplete. The data show about 140,000 clones, approximately 51% seen once. This record belongs to a study of CD8+ T cells in alopecia areata. CDR3 length: 14 residues. V lost 7 bases to trimming and J lost 7 bases, with 19 bases between them. The germline CDR1 and CDR2 sequences are SQVTM and ANQGSEA. The clonotype was recovered from a human donor with alopecia areata. The chain joins TRBV29-1 to TRBJ2-2; D is ambiguous. Specimen: CD4+ T cells sorted from blood, collected at week 0. CDR3 in amino acids: CSARGRVGGGELFF. CDR3 DNA: TGCAGCGCCCGAGGAAGGGTGGGTGGCGGGGAGCTGTTTTTT.